The 13 T cell receptor beta chains below come from one sample, sequenced in a study of T cell changes during pregnancy in multiple sclerosis (dated by TCRdb to between 2017 and 2020). The library was generated by the immunoSEQ multiplex PCR assay. TCRdb took over this immuneACCESS table, retaining in-frame rearrangements with V and J assigned. Such tables are incomplete; in checked studies, under half of the missing clones stem from an unresolved V gene, and the remainder is unexplained. This sample holds fewer than 110,000 clones; roughly 93% were observed only once. The leading ten clones occupy 0.75% to 0.95% of the sample. The sequences come from peripheral blood, collected after pregnancy. Source of these receptors: a female donor with multiple sclerosis, enrolled in a pregnancy study.

The chain couples TRBV29-1 to TRBJ2-3; D call uncertain. The CDR3 sequence is 15 residues long. Germline lookup yields CDR1 SQVTM and CDR2 ANQGSEA. Between the trimmed V and J ends, which lost 2 bases and 2 bases, there was a span of 14 bases. CDR3: CSVELQALITDTQYF. Written as DNA, the CDR3 is TGCAGCGTTGAACTCCAAGCATTGATCACAGATACGCAGTATTTT.

The chain carries TRBV7-8 and TRBJ2-7; possibly TRBD1 for D (8 bases). This CDR3 spans 19 amino acids. V was cut by 5 bases and J by 4 bases, with 30 bases left in between. CDR1 is SGHVS, CDR2 FQNEAQ, per germline. The CDR3 loop reads CASSPEAGQDFGGGYEQYF. The DNA for the CDR3 is TGTGCCAGCAGCCCAGAAGCGGGACAGGATTTTGGGGGAGGATACGAGCAGTACTTC.

This chain joins TRBV19 and TRBJ1-5, with a possible D match to TRBD1 (6 bases). The V and J ends lost 5 bases and 5 bases respectively, with 19 bases between them. The V gene's germline CDR1 is LNHDA and CDR2 SQIVND (reference sequence). This CDR3 region has 16 residues. CDR3 bases: TGTGCCAGTAGTTTCCCCCCAGGGGAACGGGATCAGCCCCAGCATTTT. Amino acids: CASSFPPGERDQPQHF.

This clone was counted a few times. This chain uses TRBV7-3 with TRBJ1-1; D is unclear. This CDR3 has 13 residues. CDR1 and CDR2 (germline): SGHTA, FQGTGA. V was trimmed by 5 bases and J by 6 bases, leaving 13 bases between them. Here the CDR3 reads CASSPGSSAEAFF. CDR3 nucleotides: TGTGCCAGCAGCCCCGGGAGTTCCGCTGAAGCTTTCTTT.

This chain connects TRBV6-5 to TRBJ2-2; D unresolved. Deletions cut 2 bases from V and 3 bases from J, with 7 bases between. The CDR3 sequence is 14 residues long. Germline CDR1 MNHEY, CDR2 SVGAGI. CDR3 in DNA: TGTGCCAGCAGTTACGATCGGTACACCGGGGAGCTGTTTTTT. Encoded protein: CASSYDRYTGELFF.

The V call is TRBV6-5, the J call TRBJ1-2, with 8 bases aligning to TRBD1. The junction had 4 bases not matched to a gene; V was cut back by 0 bases and J by 4 bases. CDR1 is MNHEY and CDR2 is SVGAGI in the germline V gene. The CDR3 contains 15 residues. The CDR3 DNA sequence: TGTGCCAGCAGTTACTCGGCAGGGGGCAGCTATGGCTACACCTTC. Protein sequence: CASSYSAGGSYGYTF.

Here the CDR3 DNA reads TGTGCCAGCAGGCCCGGGACGAACACCGGGGAGCTGTTTTTT. Translation gives CASRPGTNTGELFF. The chain is built from TRBV7-3 and TRBJ2-2, with D perhaps TRBD2 (5 bases). V shed 6 bases and J shed 0 bases, with 8 bases lying between them. Germline CDR1 reads SGHTA; CDR2 reads FQGTGA. The CDR3 runs 14 residues.

The chain combines TRBV29-1 with TRBJ1-2; D not certain. Germline V gene sequence: CDR1 SQVTM, CDR2 ANQGSEA. V lost 1 base and J 1 base, leaving 10 bases between the germline ends. The CDR3 sequence is 14 residues long. The CDR3 DNA follows: TGCAGCGTTGAAGGACGGGGAATTAACTATGGCTACACCTTC. This sequence encodes CSVEGRGINYGYTF.

The genes are TRBV4-2 and TRBJ2-7; 7 bases line up with TRBD2. CDR1 is LGHNA, CDR2 YNFKEQ, per germline. V shed 4 bases and J 3 bases; nucleotides not matched to a gene: 6. The CDR3 length is 14 residues. In DNA form, the CDR3 reads TGTGCCAGCAGCCTCTCGACTAGCAGCTACGAGCAGTACTTC. It encodes CASSLSTSSYEQYF.

V gene TRBV9 combines with J gene TRBJ1-1, with D perhaps matching TRBD1 (5 bases). The V gene lost 3 bases and the J gene lost 4 bases, with 13 bases spanning the gap. The CDR3 has 14 residues. Germline-derived CDR1 and CDR2 are SGDLS and YYNGEE. DNA for the CDR3: TGTGCCAGCAGCGCCCCAGGGCACGGCACTGAAGCTTTCTTT. Its protein is CASSAPGHGTEAFF.

Comment on this clone: At the DNA level, this CDR3 is encoded by other sequences in the same sample as well. The gene calls are TRBV7-8 and TRBJ2-7; TRBD1 aligns across 8 bases. CDR3 size: 13 residues. Losses at the gene ends were 5 bases for V and 3 bases for J; bases not matched to a gene: 3. Germline V gene lookup returns CDR1 SGHVS and CDR2 FQNEAQ. The CDR3 nucleotides are TGTGCCAGCAGCCCCGGGACAGGCTACGAGCAGTACTTC. Residues: CASSPGTGYEQYF.

The chain employs TRBV4-1 and TRBJ2-7; D gene unclear. This CDR3 comprises 14 residues. Germline-derived CDR1 and CDR2 are MGHRA and YSYEKL. V shed 1 base and J shed 5 bases, with 12 bases lying between them. The CDR3 DNA follows: TGCGCCAGCAGCCAAGCCCCGGGTTTCCACGAGCAGTACTTC. Protein sequence: CASSQAPGFHEQYF.

This chain links TRBV10-3 with TRBJ2-3; weak D call: TRBD2 (6 bases). V was trimmed by 5 bases and J by 0 bases, leaving 24 bases between them. The CDR3 is 19 amino acids. Germline V gives CDR1 ENHRY, CDR2 SYGVKD. Here the CDR3 DNA reads TGTGCCATCAGTTCCCAACTAGCAGCGGTACACGCTAGCACAGATACGCAGTATTTT. Translating it yields CAISSQLAAVHASTDTQYF.